Listed below are T cell receptor beta chains from one sample, sequenced in a study of early T cells in non-severe SARS-CoV-2 infection. One entry per CDR3 protein, called by TCRdb with MiXCR from the 5' RACE reads. In the table there are 95,000 to 150,000 distinct CDR3 sequences, 14% to 15% of which are singletons. Sequencing was carried out using whole blood. These receptors all come from an adult who was a healthcare worker with PCR-confirmed SARS-CoV-2 infection or an uninfected control (not recorded which). CDR3s include the opening cysteine and the closing phenylalanine or tryptophan. The D gene is left open where the match is weak. The size field is filled for only some rows; it gives once, few, many or a size class.

. | TRBJ2-2 | few | TRBV2 | TGTGCCAGCTGGCGGGAAAGAAACACCGGGGAGCTGTTTTTT | CASWRERNTGELFF
TRBD1 | TRBJ2-5 | many | TRBV5-1 | TGCGCCAGCAGACCCGGGACAGGGCAAGAGACCCAGTACTTC | CASRPGTGQETQYF
. | TRBJ2-5 | . | TRBV19 | TGTGCCAGTACCACGGGGGAGACCCAGTACTTC | CASTTGETQYF
. | TRBJ1-2 | . | TRBV5-1 | TGCGCCAGCAGCTTGGGGGCCGGGGTCGGCGATGGCTACACCTTC | CASSLGAGVGDGYTF
. | TRBJ1-2 | . | TRBV29-1 | TGCAGCGTTCAGGGTAACTATGGCTACACCTTC | CSVQGNYGYTF
. | TRBJ1-3 | few | TRBV5-1 | TGCGCCAGCAGCCCCGATTTATTATCCTCTGGAAACACCATATATTTT | CASSPDLLSSGNTIYF
. | TRBJ1-2 | . | TRBV2 | TGTGCCAGCAGTCGGGAGTCCCGAGGGGGCTACACCTTC | CASSRESRGGYTF
TRBD2 | TRBJ2-7 | . | TRBV5-4 | TGTGCCAGCAGCTCGGGGACTAGCGGTGCCTACGAGCAGTACTTC | CASSSGTSGAYEQYF
TRBD2 | TRBJ2-1 | few | TRBV19 | TGTGCCAGTAGTACCCGGACTAGCGGGGGTCTGTCCTACAATGAGCAGTTCTTC | CASSTRTSGGLSYNEQFF
TRBD1 | TRBJ2-3 | few | TRBV15 | TGTGCCACCAGCAGAGCCGGGACAGTCACAGATACGCAGTATTTT | CATSRAGTVTDTQYF
. | TRBJ1-1 | few | TRBV5-5 | TGTGCCAGCAGCTTCTCAGAGGACACTGAAGCTTTCTTT | CASSFSEDTEAFF
. | TRBJ1-4 | few | TRBV2 | TGTGCCAGCCAAGAAGGAGGACAGCGTTTAGAAAAACTGTTTTTT | CASQEGGQRLEKLFF
. | TRBJ1-5 | . | TRBV6-1 | TGTGCCAGCAGTGAGGTGGAAAATCAGCCCCAGCATTTT | CASSEVENQPQHF
. | TRBJ2-7 | many | TRBV4-2 | TGTGCCAGCAGCCAAGAGGGGAACGAGCAGTACTTC | CASSQEGNEQYF
TRBD1 | TRBJ2-5 | few | TRBV4-1 | TGCGCCAGCAGCCGCCTGACAGGGGGTGGGGAAGAGACCCAGTACTTC | CASSRLTGGGEETQYF
. | TRBJ2-5 | . | TRBV6-6 | TGTGCCAGCAACCGGGGGATGGAGACCCAGTACTTC | CASNRGMETQYF
. | TRBJ1-1 | . | TRBV20-1 | TGCAGTGCTAGAGCGGCATTGAACACTGAAGCTTTCTTT | CSARAALNTEAFF
. | TRBJ1-1 | . | TRBV6-1 | TGTGCCAGCAGTGAAGCGGGAACGAACACTGAAGCTTTCTTT | CASSEAGTNTEAFF
TRBD2 | TRBJ2-3 | . | TRBV12-5 | TGTGCTAGTGGTTTGGTACGAACTAGCGGGGGGGCAGATACGCAGTATTTT | CASGLVRTSGGADTQYF
TRBD1 | TRBJ2-2 | few | TRBV24-1 | TGTGCCACCAGTGACACCGGGACAGGGACCACCGGGGAGCTGTTTTTT | CATSDTGTGTTGELFF
TRBD1 | TRBJ2-5 | few | TRBV4-1 | TGCGCCAGCAGCCTTTCGTCACAGGGGGTAGGAGCGACCCAGTACTTC | CASSLSSQGVGATQYF
. | TRBJ2-5 | many | TRBV9 | TGTGCCAGCAGCGTAGGGGACCGTGGTGCCCAGTACTTC | CASSVGDRGAQYF
TRBD2 | TRBJ2-5 | . | TRBV11-2 | TGTGCCAGCAGCTTCTACCCCGCCGGACTAGCGGGGGCGTTCAGAGGAGAGACCCAGTACTTC | CASSFYPAGLAGAFRGETQYF
TRBD1 | TRBJ2-7 | . | TRBV6-5 | TGTGCCAGCAGCGAGGGGGCCTGGGCCTACGAGCAGTACTTC | CASSEGAWAYEQYF
. | TRBJ2-7 | . | TRBV12-3/TRBV12-4 | TGTGCCAGCAGTTATCAGACTGTCTCCTACGAGCAGTACTTC | CASSYQTVSYEQYF
TRBD2 | TRBJ2-3 | few | TRBV7-8 | TGTGCCAGCAGCCACCGGACTAGCGGTAACACAGATACGCAGTATTTT | CASSHRTSGNTDTQYF
. | TRBJ1-5 | . | TRBV19 | TGTGCCAGTGCCGACAACGGGGCCGGTTCTTATCAGCCCCAGCATTTT | CASADNGAGSYQPQHF
. | TRBJ2-3 | . | TRBV4-1 | TGCGCCAGCAGCCAAGAGGGCCTAGTGGGGGGCGGCGGTACGCAGTATTTT | CASSQEGLVGGGGTQYF
. | TRBJ2-6 | many | TRBV12-3/TRBV12-4 | TGTGCCAGCGGAGGCTCTGGGGCCAACGTCCTGACTTTC | CASGGSGANVLTF
. | TRBJ2-1 | . | TRBV21-1 | TGTGCCAGCAGCGCCCCACGGCTCTGGACGATCGATGAGCAGTTCTTC | CASSAPRLWTIDEQFF
. | TRBJ2-3 | . | TRBV12-3/TRBV12-4 | TGTGCCAGCGGGATAACGGGGGTAGTAGATACGCAGTATTTT | CASGITGVVDTQYF
. | TRBJ1-3 | many | TRBV4-2 | TGTGCCAGCAGCCGCTTTACGGAAACCTCTGGAAACACCATATATTTT | CASSRFTETSGNTIYF
. | TRBJ2-2 | few | TRBV6-6 | TGTGCCAGCAGCCGCCCCGGGACCACGGGGGCCGGGGAGCTGTTTTTT | CASSRPGTTGAGELFF
. | TRBJ1-2 | few | TRBV29-1 | TGCAGCGTTGAAGGCAACCGGGCGAGATACACCTTC | CSVEGNRARYTF
TRBD1 | TRBJ1-2 | many | TRBV7-6 | TGTGCCAGCAGCTTACAGACAGGGTCGGGAGCTAACTATGGCTACACCTTC | CASSLQTGSGANYGYTF